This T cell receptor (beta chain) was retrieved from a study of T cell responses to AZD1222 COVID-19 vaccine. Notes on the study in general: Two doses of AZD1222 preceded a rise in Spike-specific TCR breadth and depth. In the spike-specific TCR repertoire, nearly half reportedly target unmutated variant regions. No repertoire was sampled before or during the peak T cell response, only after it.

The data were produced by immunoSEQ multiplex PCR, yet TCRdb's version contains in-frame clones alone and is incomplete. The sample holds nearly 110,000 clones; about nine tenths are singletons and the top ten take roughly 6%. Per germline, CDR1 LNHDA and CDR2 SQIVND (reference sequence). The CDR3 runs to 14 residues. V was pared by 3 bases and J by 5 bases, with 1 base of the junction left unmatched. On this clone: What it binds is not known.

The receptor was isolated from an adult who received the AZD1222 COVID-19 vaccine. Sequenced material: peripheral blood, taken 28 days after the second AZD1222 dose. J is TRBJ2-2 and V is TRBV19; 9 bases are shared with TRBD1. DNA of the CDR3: TGTGCCAGTAGTATCGGGACAGGGACCGGGGAGCTGTTTTTT. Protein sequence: CASSIGTGTGELFF.